These 5 T cell receptor beta chains were sequenced from one sample in a study of T cell repertoires in cytomegalovirus infection. The antigens of these receptors remain unknown. A single record per CDR3 protein comes from TCRdb applying MiXCR to the reads. The sample has about a million distinct CDR3 sequences; more than 25% are singletons. The sequencing used cultured CD8+ T cells from PBMCs, collected from culture after CMV antigen stimulation. These receptors came from a human donor in good health (CMV status not recorded). Some clones in this sample may be carry-over from other donors' samples.

This clonotype was picked up many times. The V gene is TRBV6-1, the J gene TRBJ1-1; 11 bases fit TRBD1. Germline values: CDR1 MNHNS, CDR2 SASEGT. V lost 5 bases to trimming and J lost 3 bases; unmatched junction nucleotides: 8. This CDR3 is built from 16 residues. The CDR3 DNA sequence: TGTGCCAGCAGTCTGGGACAGGGGGTCCGGTACACTGAAGCTTTCTTT. It is translated as CASSLGQGVRYTEAFF.

The chain recombines TRBV9 with TRBJ2-1, with TRBD1 identical over 7 bases. Germline CDR1 reads SGDLS; CDR2 reads YYNGEE. Unmatched junction bases numbered 7, after V lost 4 bases and J lost 0 bases. The CDR3 loop spans 16 amino acids. CDR3 region: CASSPPGQISYNEQFF. In DNA form, the CDR3 reads TGTGCCAGCAGCCCCCCGGGACAGATCTCCTACAATGAGCAGTTCTTC.

The chain combines TRBV27 with TRBJ1-2; 9 nucleotides match TRBD1. V was clipped by 8 bases and J by 7 bases; unmatched bases: 14. This CDR3 spans 15 amino acids. The germline V gene encodes CDR1 MNHEY and CDR2 SMNVEV (reference sequence). The CDR3: CASGPWTGAAGGYTF. The CDR3, as DNA: TGTGCCAGCGGTCCATGGACAGGGGCAGCGGGTGGCTACACCTTC.

The chain recombines TRBV12-3 or TRBV12-4 with TRBJ2-1, with TRBD1 identical over 7 bases. The CDR3 extends over 16 amino acids. The trim removed 7 bases at V and 3 bases at J, leaving 12 bases unmatched. This CDR3 reads CASTNLRQGLYNEQFF. The DNA of the CDR3 is TGTGCCAGCACCAACCTCAGACAGGGTCTCTACAATGAGCAGTTCTTC.

This clonotype was seen many times. The chain recombines TRBV12-3 or TRBV12-4 with TRBJ1-1; 8 bases line up with TRBD1. V was pared by 6 bases and J by 4 bases, with 10 bases of the junction left unmatched. This CDR3 contains 15 residues. CDR3: CASRARTGTGTEAFF. The CDR3 nucleotides read TGTGCCAGCAGGGCAAGGACAGGGACGGGCACTGAAGCTTTCTTT.